The rows below give T cell receptor beta chains drawn from one sample of a study of cytomegalovirus exposure and HLA in healthy donors. TCRdb's table, derived via immunoSEQ multiplex PCR, lists solely in-frame clones and lacks some. Here the sample spans approximately 130,000 clones, approximately 85% being singletons. The sample was PBMCs. The receptor source for this set is a woman aged 25 to 39 in good health and CMV-seropositive. Each CDR3 is given with its conserved first and last residue. The order of the fields is V gene, CDR3 protein.

v_call: TRBV5-6
cdr3_aa: CASSLGRLGGQNIQYF

v_call: TRBV9
cdr3_aa: CASSASSDGELFF

v_call: TRBV30
cdr3_aa: CAWRDRGTTEAFF

v_call: TRBV18
cdr3_aa: CASSPGQANTEAFF

v_call: TRBV28
cdr3_aa: CASSPSPGGLLYGYTF

v_call: TRBV28
cdr3_aa: CASSFDRALGYEQYF

v_call: TRBV6-5
cdr3_aa: CASSFPWTVYEQYF

v_call: TRBV29-1
cdr3_aa: CSATGNTEAFF

v_call: TRBV4-2
cdr3_aa: CASSQDREAFF

v_call: TRBV5-5
cdr3_aa: CASSPPNTGELFF

v_call: TRBV28
cdr3_aa: CASSFGQSSGNTIYF

v_call: TRBV6-1
cdr3_aa: CASSGLPSRSYEQYF

v_call: TRBV7-3
cdr3_aa: CASSLMQGLEAFF

v_call: TRBV30
cdr3_aa: CAWRRLGGTYGYTF

v_call: TRBV28
cdr3_aa: CASSPSGLPGNTIYF

v_call: TRBV6-5
cdr3_aa: CASRYNADEKLFF

v_call: TRBV6-5
cdr3_aa: CASSPGTNRRTEAFF

v_call: TRBV10-3
cdr3_aa: CAVDSGSGYGYTF

v_call: TRBV7-3
cdr3_aa: CASSLMASSTDTQYF

v_call: TRBV5-1
cdr3_aa: CASSPGQINTEAFF

v_call: TRBV7-9
cdr3_aa: CASSFPDSYQPQHF

v_call: TRBV11-1
cdr3_aa: CASSLGLSQETQYF

v_call: TRBV30
cdr3_aa: CAWGGGWNTEAFF

v_call: TRBV19
cdr3_aa: CASSTQGPQHF

v_call: TRBV5-1
cdr3_aa: CASSSGDRGGYTF

v_call: TRBV4-1
cdr3_aa: CASSQVRSLEGQPQHF

v_call: TRBV28
cdr3_aa: CASSFPRREQYF

v_call: TRBV19
cdr3_aa: CASSTHAGLTGNEQFF

v_call: TRBV18
cdr3_aa: CASSPTFGGNQPQHF

v_call: TRBV5-1
cdr3_aa: CASSLAGQGNTEAFF

v_call: TRBV7-9
cdr3_aa: CASSLGQGDQPQHF

v_call: TRBV10-3
cdr3_aa: CAISGRTSGGRAYEQYF

v_call: TRBV14
cdr3_aa: CASSQVGLNTEAFF

v_call: TRBV4-1
cdr3_aa: CASSPPWANNEQFF

v_call: TRBV7-2
cdr3_aa: CASSYYPGLASYNEQFF

v_call: TRBV28
cdr3_aa: CASSGRYEQYF

v_call: TRBV11-2
cdr3_aa: CASSLVGAALAKNIQYF

v_call: TRBV30
cdr3_aa: CAWSDGPRQYF

v_call: TRBV5-1
cdr3_aa: CASSGGTGVWASTNEKLFF

v_call: TRBV6-5
cdr3_aa: CASRQQGGYGYTF

v_call: TRBV5-8
cdr3_aa: CASSFDRGTGGNTIYF

v_call: TRBV5-1
cdr3_aa: CASSMGPEGDYTF

v_call: TRBV28
cdr3_aa: CASIQGGPNEKLFF

v_call: TRBV5-1
cdr3_aa: CASSSDRTWDEQYF

v_call: TRBV5-6
cdr3_aa: CASTPGDRLNTEAFF

v_call: TRBV30
cdr3_aa: CAWAAYTEYYGYTF

v_call: TRBV19
cdr3_aa: CASRSSTGVAYEQYF

v_call: TRBV6-1
cdr3_aa: CASSSGDTQYF

v_call: TRBV19
cdr3_aa: CASSPTDRGPGNTEAFF

v_call: TRBV7-7
cdr3_aa: CASSLSTGTGRYGYTF

v_call: TRBV7-9
cdr3_aa: CASSRSTDTQYF

v_call: TRBV27
cdr3_aa: CASSLTGGLNTGELFF

v_call: TRBV27
cdr3_aa: CASSLKGNYGYTF

v_call: TRBV7-8
cdr3_aa: CASSIWTANQPQHF

v_call: TRBV2
cdr3_aa: CASTISRVVSGNTIYF

v_call: TRBV28
cdr3_aa: CASSSTGTGGSYEQYF

v_call: TRBV5-1
cdr3_aa: CASSWQGPNTEAFF

v_call: TRBV6-6
cdr3_aa: CASSPDLGGPGHEQFF

v_call: TRBV2
cdr3_aa: CASATRTSRGETQYF

v_call: TRBV2
cdr3_aa: CASSVEQGVYEQYF